What follows is one TCR beta chain and its context. How the authors handled the data: Estimation of nucleated cell counts was performed using reference gene primer amplification. The assay was immunoSEQ multiplex PCR, and TCRdb's table has in-frame clones only and misses some. That table is the source of V, J and clone size, and D and trimming were worked out from the DNA. The sample carries approximately 360,000 clones, 85% to 90% recorded once. The record originates from a study of blood T cell repertoires in COVID-19. Study-level background: Acute and convalescent COVID-19 samples came from the United States, Italy and Spain. PBMCs, B-cell-depleted T cells, or T cells provided the cDNA or gDNA that made up the material.

The CDR3 covers 15 residues. The V end lost 1 base, the J end lost 5 bases, and 14 bases lay between the germline ends. From germline, CDR1 is LGHNT and CDR2 FRNRAP. The chain has TRBV12-5 and TRBJ2-5; the D gene is possibly TRBD1 (6 bases). Sequencing was performed on peripheral blood. The clonotype was recovered from a man younger than 35 with active or convalescent COVID-19. The CDR3 sequence: CASGLDRGGVETQYF. Written as DNA, the CDR3 is TGTGCTAGTGGTTTGGACAGAGGGGGTGTGGAGACCCAGTACTTC.